Following are 15 T cell receptor beta chains from one sample sequenced in a study of PD-L1 blockade in urothelial cancer (dated by TCRdb to 2016 to 2017). The sample's time point label, decoded: pretreatment peripheral blood. To prepare the library, the immunoSEQ multiplex PCR assay was applied. Held by TCRdb, this immuneACCESS table contains in-frame sequences only and omits some clones. Under half of the omission traces to an unresolved V gene where checked; the cause of the rest is unknown. For this sample the table gives about 56,000 clones, of which approximately 83% were detected only once. Of the sample, roughly 14% is held by the ten largest clones. Specimen: PBMCs, collected around atezolizumab (anti-PD-L1) treatment. These receptors were collected from an older man with urothelial cancer.

The genes are TRBV5-6 and TRBJ1-4; D remains ambiguous. Deletions cut 3 bases from V and 1 base from J, with 10 bases between. Germline V gene data show CDR1 as SGHDT and CDR2 as YYEEEE. CDR3 size: 15 residues. The CDR3 is CASSSNLGTNEKLFF. Here the CDR3 DNA reads TGTGCCAGCAGCTCCAACCTCGGAACTAATGAAAAACTGTTTTTT.

This chain links TRBV10-3 with TRBJ2-7; TRBD2 matches 11 bases. The V gene end was trimmed by 6 bases and the J gene end by 0 bases; junction bases not matched to a gene: 4. Germline loops: CDR1 ENHRY, CDR2 SYGVKD. This CDR3 comprises 15 residues. The CDR3 region has the DNA TGTGCCATCAGAGAACTAGCGGGAGACTCCTACGAGCAGTACTTC. It encodes CAIRELAGDSYEQYF.

This chain connects TRBV20-1 to TRBJ2-7; the D gene is possibly TRBD2 (6 bases). The germline V gene has CDR1 DFQATT and CDR2 SNEGSKA (reference sequence). The length of the CDR3 is 11 residues. V lost 2 bases and J 6 bases, leaving 8 bases between the germline ends. CDR3 sequence (DNA): TGCAGTGCTAGAAGGGGAGGCGAGCAGTACTTC. It is translated as CSARRGGEQYF.

CDR3 residues: CASSIELGQDLSYGYTF. CDR3 nucleotide sequence: TGTGCCAGTAGTATAGAGTTAGGACAGGACCTTTCCTATGGCTACACCTTC. The chain employs TRBV19 and TRBJ1-2; TRBD1 aligns across 7 bases. CDR1 and CDR2 from the germline V gene are LNHDA and SQIVND (reference sequence). This CDR3 is 17 amino acids long. Germline trimming cut 0 bases from V and 4 bases from J; bases unmatched to any gene: 11.

This chain uses TRBV14 with TRBJ1-1; TRBD1 is a possible D gene (6 bases). The germline V and J ends were trimmed by 6 bases and 0 bases, with 11 bases remaining between them. The CDR3 loop spans 14 amino acids. Germline V gene sequence: CDR1 SGHDN, CDR2 FVKESK. The CDR3 here is CASRPTGMNTEAFF. CDR3 nucleotides: TGTGCCAGCAGACCTACAGGGATGAACACTGAAGCTTTCTTT.

The chain employs TRBV27 and TRBJ1-1, with TRBD1 identical over 9 bases. The CDR3 is made up of 14 amino acids. Germline CDR1 and CDR2: MNHEY and SMNVEV (reference sequence). V shed 5 bases, J shed 6 bases, and the junction held 7 bases outside the gene matches. CDR3: CASSPGTGFPEAFF. CDR3 DNA sequence: TGTGCCAGCAGTCCCGGGACAGGGTTCCCTGAAGCTTTCTTT.

The J gene is TRBJ1-2, the V gene TRBV18; TRBD1 is a possible D gene (5 bases). This CDR3 has 14 amino acids. The germline gives CDR1 KGHSH, CDR2 LQKENI. V shed 3 bases and J shed 8 bases, with 16 bases lying between them. CDR3 region: CASSPTYEPGGYTF. Here the CDR3 DNA reads TGTGCCAGCTCACCGACTTACGAACCAGGGGGCTACACCTTC.

The chain uses TRBV2 and TRBJ1-2; 8 bases match TRBD1. The ends lost 5 bases at V and 7 bases at J; junction bases unmatched: 12. Germline CDR1 and CDR2: SNHLY and FYNNEI. This CDR3 is 15 amino acids long. In DNA, the CDR3 is TGTGCCAGCAGTCTACGACGGACAGGGAGCGCTGGCTACACCTTC. This encodes CASSLRRTGSAGYTF.

This CDR3 is CASSLNNGGKVPHEQYF. DNA of the CDR3: TGTGCCAGCAGCTTGAATAATGGCGGGAAGGTCCCTCACGAGCAGTACTTC. V and J are TRBV5-4 and TRBJ2-7; tentatively, D is TRBD2 (6 bases). Trimming took 1 base from V and 5 from J, leaving 22 bases between them. Germline V gene lookup returns CDR1 SGHNT and CDR2 YYREEE (reference sequence). CDR3 size: 17 residues.

In its sample, this clone was seen a few times. The rearrangement uses TRBV7-9 and TRBJ2-5; 11 nucleotides align to TRBD2. The CDR3 contains 15 residues. V lost 4 bases and J lost 2; bases outside the gene matches: 3. The germline gives CDR1 SEHNR, CDR2 FQNEAQ (reference sequence). Here the CDR3 reads CASSSGTSGQETQYF. The CDR3 coding sequence is TGTGCCAGCAGCTCAGGGACTAGCGGACAAGAGACCCAGTACTTC.

V gene TRBV29-1 combines with J gene TRBJ1-1, with TRBD1 matching over 10 bases. V gave up 1 base and J gave up 0 bases; unmatched junction bases: 8. The CDR3 sequence is 17 residues long. Per germline, CDR1 SQVTM and CDR2 ANQGSEA. Here the CDR3 reads CSVEGRGGTGVNTEAFF. The CDR3 DNA is TGCAGCGTTGAAGGGAGAGGGGGGACAGGGGTGAACACTGAAGCTTTCTTT. Full variable domain (outside the CDR3, taken from reference TRBV29-1 and TRBJ1-1): SAVISQKPSRDICQRGTSLTIQCQVDSQVTMMFWYRQQPGQSLTLIATANQGSEATYESGFVIDKFPISRPNLTFSTLTVSNMSPEDSSIYLCSVEGRGGTGVNTEAFFGQGTRLTVV.

The J gene is TRBJ2-5, the V gene TRBV6-6; D gene ambiguous. V lost 0 bases, J lost 5 bases, and 13 bases lay in between. CDR3 length: 15 residues. Germline CDR1 and CDR2: MNHNY and SVGAGI (reference sequence). CDR3 loop: CASSYSVEPWETQYF. CDR3 bases: TGTGCCAGCAGTTACTCTGTGGAGCCCTGGGAGACCCAGTACTTC.

The genes are TRBV9 and TRBJ2-6; D is perhaps TRBD1 (5 bases). The CDR3 has 16 residues. Per germline, CDR1 SGDLS and CDR2 YYNGEE. V dropped 0 bases and J dropped 0 bases, with 7 bases sitting between them. CDR3 DNA: TGTGCCAGCAGCGTAGGGCAGGGCTCTGGGGCCAACGTCCTGACTTTC. Its protein is CASSVGQGSGANVLTF.

V usage is TRBV5-1 and J usage is TRBJ2-1; 12 bases map to TRBD2. Germline CDR1 reads SGHRS; CDR2 reads YFSETQ. J gave up 7 bases and V 0 bases, and 2 bases lay outside the gene matches. The CDR3 is made up of 15 amino acids. The CDR3 protein is CASSLVGTSGNEQFF. CDR3 sequence (DNA): TGCGCCAGCAGCTTGGTGGGGACTAGCGGGAATGAGCAGTTCTTC.

The chain uses TRBV15 and TRBJ2-2; maybe TRBD1 (5 bases). Germline V CDR1 and CDR2: LNHNV, YYDKDF (reference sequence). V lost 3 bases to trimming and J lost 4 bases, with 12 bases between them. The CDR3 has 15 residues. The CDR3 DNA is TGTGCCACCAGCAGTTCATGGGGCAGCACCGGGGAGCTGTTTTTT. Protein sequence: CATSSSWGSTGELFF.